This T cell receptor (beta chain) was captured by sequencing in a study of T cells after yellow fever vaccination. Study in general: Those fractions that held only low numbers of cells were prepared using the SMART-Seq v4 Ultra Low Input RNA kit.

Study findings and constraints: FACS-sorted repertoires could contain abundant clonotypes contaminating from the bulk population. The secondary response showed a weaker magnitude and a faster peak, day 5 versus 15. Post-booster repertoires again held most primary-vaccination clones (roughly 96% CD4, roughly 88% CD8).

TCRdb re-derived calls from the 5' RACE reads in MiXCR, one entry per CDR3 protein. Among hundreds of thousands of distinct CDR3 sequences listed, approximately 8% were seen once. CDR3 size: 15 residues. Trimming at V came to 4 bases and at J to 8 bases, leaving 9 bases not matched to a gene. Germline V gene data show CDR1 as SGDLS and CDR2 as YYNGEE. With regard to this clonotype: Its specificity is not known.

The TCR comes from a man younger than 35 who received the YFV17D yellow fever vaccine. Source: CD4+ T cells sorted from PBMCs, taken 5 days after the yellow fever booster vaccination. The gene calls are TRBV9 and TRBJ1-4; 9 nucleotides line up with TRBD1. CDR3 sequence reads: CASSQGGQGGEKLFF. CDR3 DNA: TGTGCCAGCAGCCAAGGGGGACAGGGTGGAGAAAAACTGTTTTTT.